These 4 T cell receptor beta chains came from one sample sequenced in a study of blood T cells in healthy people across ages. Primers used in a second PCR of roughly 6 to 12 cycles were a sample-barcoded 5' primer and a J-beta primer mix. MiXCR was run by TCRdb on the 5' RACE reads, yielding one entry per CDR3 protein. This sample yields roughly 680,000 distinct CDR3 sequences, of which roughly half are seen a single time; approximately 13% belongs to the top ten. The sequenced sample was blood. All receptors come from a woman of 80 years or more in good health.

This chain joins TRBV12-3 or TRBV12-4 and TRBJ2-3; 9 positions match TRBD2. CDR3 length equals 12 residues. With 10 bases clipped from V and 3 bases from J, the junction kept 2 bases outside the gene matches. Written as DNA, the CDR3 is TGTGCCACTAGCGGGATTACAGATACGCAGTATTTT. This sequence encodes CATSGITDTQYF.

The chain is built from TRBV28 and TRBJ2-2; possibly TRBD2 for D (6 bases). The CDR3 totals 16 residues. V dropped 5 bases and J dropped 0 bases, with 13 bases sitting between them. Germline-derived CDR1 and CDR2 are MDHEN and SYDVKM. The CDR3 reads CASSPPGGPNTGELFF. CDR3 nucleotide sequence: TGTGCCAGCAGTCCCCCCGGGGGACCGAACACCGGGGAGCTGTTTTTT.

This clonotype was picked up a small number of times. This chain uses TRBV4-3 with TRBJ2-3, with unresolved D. The CDR3 has 12 amino acids. Trimming cost V 0 bases and J 6 bases, with 4 bases left between them. Germline V gene lookup returns CDR1 LGHNA and CDR2 YSLEER. The CDR3 loop reads CASSQDGDTQYF. The CDR3 DNA reads TGCGCCAGCAGCCAAGACGGTGATACGCAGTATTTT.

The chain joins TRBV6-1 to TRBJ1-1, with D hard to call. Trimming removed 2 bases at V and 0 bases at J, with 16 bases between. Germline V gene lookup returns CDR1 MNHNS and CDR2 SASEGT. The CDR3 has 17 residues. CDR3 amino acids: CASSEYGRRGMNTEAFF. The CDR3 coding sequence is TGTGCCAGCAGTGAATACGGACGTCGTGGGATGAACACTGAAGCTTTCTTT.